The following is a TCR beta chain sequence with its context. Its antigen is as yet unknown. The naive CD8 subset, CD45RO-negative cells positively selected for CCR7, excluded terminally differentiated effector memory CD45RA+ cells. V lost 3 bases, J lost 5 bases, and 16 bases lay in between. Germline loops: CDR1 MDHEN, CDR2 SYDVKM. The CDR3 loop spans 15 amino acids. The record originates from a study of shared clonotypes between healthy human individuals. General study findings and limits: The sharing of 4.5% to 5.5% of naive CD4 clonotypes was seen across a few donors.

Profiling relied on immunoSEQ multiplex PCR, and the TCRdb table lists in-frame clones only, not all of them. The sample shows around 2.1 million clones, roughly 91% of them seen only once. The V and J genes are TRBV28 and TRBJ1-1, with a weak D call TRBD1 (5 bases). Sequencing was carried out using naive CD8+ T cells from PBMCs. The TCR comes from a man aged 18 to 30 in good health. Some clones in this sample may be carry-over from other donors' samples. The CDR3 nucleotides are TGTGCCAGCAGTTTGCCCGGGACGGCGACTACTGAAGCTTTCTTT. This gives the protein CASSLPGTATTEAFF.